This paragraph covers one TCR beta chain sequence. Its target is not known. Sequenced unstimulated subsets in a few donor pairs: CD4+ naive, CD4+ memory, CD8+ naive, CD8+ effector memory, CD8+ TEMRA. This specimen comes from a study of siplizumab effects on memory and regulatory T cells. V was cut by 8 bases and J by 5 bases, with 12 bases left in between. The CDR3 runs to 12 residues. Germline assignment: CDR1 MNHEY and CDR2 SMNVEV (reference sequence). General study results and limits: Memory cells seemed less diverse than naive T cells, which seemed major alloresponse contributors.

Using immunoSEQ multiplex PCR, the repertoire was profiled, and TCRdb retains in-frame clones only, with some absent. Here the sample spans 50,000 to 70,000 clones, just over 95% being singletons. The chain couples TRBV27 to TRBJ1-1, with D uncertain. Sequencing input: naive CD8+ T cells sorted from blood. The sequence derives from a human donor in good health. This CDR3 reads CASGTWGTEAFF. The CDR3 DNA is TGTGCCAGCGGAACCTGGGGTACTGAAGCTTTCTTT.